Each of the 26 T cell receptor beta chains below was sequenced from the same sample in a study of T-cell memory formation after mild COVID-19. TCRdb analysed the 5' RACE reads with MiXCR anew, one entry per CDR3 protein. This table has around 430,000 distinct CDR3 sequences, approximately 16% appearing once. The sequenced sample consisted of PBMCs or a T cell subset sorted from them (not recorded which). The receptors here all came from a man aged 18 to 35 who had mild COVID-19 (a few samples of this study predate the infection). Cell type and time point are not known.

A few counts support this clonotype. CDR3 sequence: CASSWRPGNEQYV. The CDR3 nucleotides are TGTGCCAGCAGCTGGCGGCCAGGGAACGAGCAGTACGTC. The chain has TRBV5-6 and TRBJ2-7; possible D gene TRBD1, 5 bases. Looked up from germline, CDR1 is SGHDT and CDR2 is YYEEEE. V was clipped by 3 bases and J by 5 bases, with 12 bases between them. The CDR3 has 13 residues.

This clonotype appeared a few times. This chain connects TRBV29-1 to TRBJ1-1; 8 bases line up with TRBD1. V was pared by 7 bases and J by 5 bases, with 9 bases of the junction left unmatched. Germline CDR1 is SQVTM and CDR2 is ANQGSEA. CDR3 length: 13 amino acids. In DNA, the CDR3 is TGCAGCGCCAGCGACAGGGGAAAAACTGAAGCTTTCTTT. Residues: CSASDRGKTEAFF.

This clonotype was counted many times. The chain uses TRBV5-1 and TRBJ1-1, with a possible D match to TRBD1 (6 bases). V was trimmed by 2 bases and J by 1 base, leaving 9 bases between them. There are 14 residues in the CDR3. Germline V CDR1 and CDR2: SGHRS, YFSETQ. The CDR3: CASSLDRPNTEAFF. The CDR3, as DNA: TGCGCCAGCAGCTTAGACAGGCCGAACACTGAAGCTTTCTTT.

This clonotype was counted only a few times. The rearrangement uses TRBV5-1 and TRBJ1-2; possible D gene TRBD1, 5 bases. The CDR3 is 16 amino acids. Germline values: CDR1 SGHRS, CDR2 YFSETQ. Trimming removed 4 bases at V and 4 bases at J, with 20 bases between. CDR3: CASSPRTGGWSYGYTF. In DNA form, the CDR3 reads TGCGCCAGCAGCCCGCGGACGGGGGGATGGAGCTATGGCTACACCTTC.

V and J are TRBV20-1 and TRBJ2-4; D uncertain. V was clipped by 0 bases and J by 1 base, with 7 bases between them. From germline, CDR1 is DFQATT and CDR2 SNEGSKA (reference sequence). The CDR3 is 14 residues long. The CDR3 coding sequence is TGCAGTGCTAGAGACGGGCCCGCCAAAAACATTCAGTACTTC. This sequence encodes CSARDGPAKNIQYF.

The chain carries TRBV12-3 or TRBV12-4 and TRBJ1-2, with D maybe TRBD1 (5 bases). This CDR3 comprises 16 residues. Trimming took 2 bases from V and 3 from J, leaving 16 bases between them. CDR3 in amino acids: CASSLTGAATYYGYTF. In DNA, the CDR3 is TGTGCCAGCAGTTTAACTGGGGCGGCAACGTACTATGGCTACACCTTC.

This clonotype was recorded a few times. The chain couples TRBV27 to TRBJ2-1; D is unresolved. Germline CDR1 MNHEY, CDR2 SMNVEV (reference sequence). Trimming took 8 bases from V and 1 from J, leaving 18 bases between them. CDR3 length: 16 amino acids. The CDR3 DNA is TGTGCCAGCGCCCCAGACCTCGGCCGGTCCTACAATGAGCAGTTCTTC. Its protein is CASAPDLGRSYNEQFF.

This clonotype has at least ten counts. In DNA, the CDR3 is TGTGCCAGCAGTTACCTGGGGGCGGGAGAGCAGTACTTC. This encodes CASSYLGAGEQYF. The rearrangement links TRBV6-5 to TRBJ2-7; the D gene could be TRBD1 or TRBD2 (6 bases each). The CDR3 runs 13 residues. Germline V gives CDR1 MNHEY, CDR2 SVGAGI. V was cut by 2 bases and J by 7 bases, with 12 bases left in between.

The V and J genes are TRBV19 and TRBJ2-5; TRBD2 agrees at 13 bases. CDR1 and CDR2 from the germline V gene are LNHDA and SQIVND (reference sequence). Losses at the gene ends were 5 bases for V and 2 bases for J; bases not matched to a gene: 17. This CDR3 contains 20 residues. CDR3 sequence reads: CASSPRTSGGLPSRQETQYF. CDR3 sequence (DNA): TGTGCCAGTAGTCCCCGGACTAGCGGGGGCCTTCCCAGCCGTCAAGAGACCCAGTACTTC.

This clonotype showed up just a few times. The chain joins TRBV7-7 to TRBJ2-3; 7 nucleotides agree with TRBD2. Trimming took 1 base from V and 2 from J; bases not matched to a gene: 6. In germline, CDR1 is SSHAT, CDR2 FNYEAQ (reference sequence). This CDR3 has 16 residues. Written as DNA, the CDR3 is TGTGCCAGCAGCTTAGGGATTAGCGGGTTCACAGATACGCAGTATTTT. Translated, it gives CASSLGISGFTDTQYF.

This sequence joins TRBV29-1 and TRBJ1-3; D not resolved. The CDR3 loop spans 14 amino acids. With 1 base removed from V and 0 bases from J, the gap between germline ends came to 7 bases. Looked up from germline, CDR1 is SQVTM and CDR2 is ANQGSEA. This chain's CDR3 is CSVEVGYSGNTIYF. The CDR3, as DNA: TGCAGCGTTGAAGTGGGCTACTCTGGAAACACCATATATTTT.

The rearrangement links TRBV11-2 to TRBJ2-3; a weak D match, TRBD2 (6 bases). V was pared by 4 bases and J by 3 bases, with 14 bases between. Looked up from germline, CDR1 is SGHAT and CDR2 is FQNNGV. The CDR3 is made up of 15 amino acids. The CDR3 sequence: CASSSEGNPTDTQYF. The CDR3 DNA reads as TGTGCCAGCAGCTCGGAGGGTAATCCGACAGATACGCAGTATTTT.

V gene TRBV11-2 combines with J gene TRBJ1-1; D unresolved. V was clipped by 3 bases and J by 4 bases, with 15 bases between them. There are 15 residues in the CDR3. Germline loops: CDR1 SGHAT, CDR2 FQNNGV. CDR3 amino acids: CASSFGVSLGTEAFF. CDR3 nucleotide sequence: TGTGCCAGCAGCTTCGGGGTCAGCTTGGGCACTGAAGCTTTCTTT.

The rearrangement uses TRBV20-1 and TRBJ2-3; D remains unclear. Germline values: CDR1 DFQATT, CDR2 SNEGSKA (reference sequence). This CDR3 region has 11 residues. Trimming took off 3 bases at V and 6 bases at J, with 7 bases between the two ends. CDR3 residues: CSASPGDTQYF. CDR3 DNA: TGCAGTGCTAGTCCCGGGGATACGCAGTATTTT.

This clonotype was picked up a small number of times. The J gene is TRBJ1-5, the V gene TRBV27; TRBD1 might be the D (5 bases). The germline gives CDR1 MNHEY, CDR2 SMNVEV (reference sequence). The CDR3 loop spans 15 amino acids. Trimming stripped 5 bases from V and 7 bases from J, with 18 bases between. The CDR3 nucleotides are TGTGCCAGCAGTCCGCCGGGGCAGGATAGGCAGCCCCAGCATTTT. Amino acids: CASSPPGQDRQPQHF.

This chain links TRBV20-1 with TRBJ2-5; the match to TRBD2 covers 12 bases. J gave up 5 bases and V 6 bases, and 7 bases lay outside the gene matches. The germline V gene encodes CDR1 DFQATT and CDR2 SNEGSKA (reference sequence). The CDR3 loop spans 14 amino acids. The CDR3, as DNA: TGCAGTGCGACCCTAGCGGGGGGGGAGGAGACCCAGTACTTC. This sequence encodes CSATLAGGEETQYF.

This CDR3 reads CASTSGNLQGANVLTF. DNA for the CDR3: TGTGCCAGCACCTCGGGGAACCTACAAGGGGCCAACGTCCTGACTTTC. The chain employs TRBV7-9 and TRBJ2-6; D is possibly TRBD2 (5 bases). Germline V gives CDR1 SEHNR, CDR2 FQNEAQ (reference sequence). Trimming shortened V by 7 bases and J by 4 bases, and 17 bases separated the two germline ends. The CDR3 consists of 16 residues.

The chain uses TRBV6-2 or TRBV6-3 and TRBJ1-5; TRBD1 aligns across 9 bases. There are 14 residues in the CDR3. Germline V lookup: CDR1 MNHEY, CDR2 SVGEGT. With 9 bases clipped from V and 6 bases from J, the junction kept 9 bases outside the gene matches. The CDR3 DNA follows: TGTGCCAGTACGGACAGGGGATTTAGTCAGCCCCAGCATTTT. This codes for CASTDRGFSQPQHF.

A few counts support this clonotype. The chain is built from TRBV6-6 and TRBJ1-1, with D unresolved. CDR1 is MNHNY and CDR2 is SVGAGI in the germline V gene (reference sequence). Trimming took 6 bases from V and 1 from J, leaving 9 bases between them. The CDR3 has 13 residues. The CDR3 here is CASRFTQNTEAFF. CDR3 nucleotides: TGTGCCAGCAGGTTTACACAGAACACTGAAGCTTTCTTT.

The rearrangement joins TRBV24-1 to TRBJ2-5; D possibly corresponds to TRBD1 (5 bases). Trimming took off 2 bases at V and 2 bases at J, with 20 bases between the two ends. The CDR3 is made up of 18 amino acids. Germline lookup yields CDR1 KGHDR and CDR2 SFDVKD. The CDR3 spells CATSDWGYTGAKQETQYF. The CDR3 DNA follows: TGTGCCACCAGTGATTGGGGCTATACAGGAGCCAAGCAAGAGACCCAGTACTTC.

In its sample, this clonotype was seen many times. CDR3 protein: CASSLAIHSDPATDTQYF. The CDR3 DNA follows: TGCGCCAGCAGCTTGGCCATTCACTCCGACCCAGCCACAGATACGCAGTATTTT. The rearrangement uses TRBV5-1 and TRBJ2-3; the D is unclear. This CDR3 region has 18 residues. CDR1 is SGHRS, CDR2 YFSETQ, per germline. Trimming cost V 0 bases and J 2 bases, with 19 bases left between them.

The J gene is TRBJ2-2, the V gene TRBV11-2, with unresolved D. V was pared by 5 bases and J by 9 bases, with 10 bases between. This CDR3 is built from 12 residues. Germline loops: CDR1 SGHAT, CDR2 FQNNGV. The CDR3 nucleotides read TGTGCCAGCAGCCAGCAGCACCGGGAGCTGTTTTTT. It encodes CASSQQHRELFF.

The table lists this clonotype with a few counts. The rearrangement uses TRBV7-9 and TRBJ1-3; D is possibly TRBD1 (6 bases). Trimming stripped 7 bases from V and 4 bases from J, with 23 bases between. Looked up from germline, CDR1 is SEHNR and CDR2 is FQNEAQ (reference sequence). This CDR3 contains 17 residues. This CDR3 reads CASNPESWGARGNTIYF. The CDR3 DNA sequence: TGTGCCAGCAACCCAGAGAGCTGGGGGGCGCGAGGAAACACCATATATTTT.

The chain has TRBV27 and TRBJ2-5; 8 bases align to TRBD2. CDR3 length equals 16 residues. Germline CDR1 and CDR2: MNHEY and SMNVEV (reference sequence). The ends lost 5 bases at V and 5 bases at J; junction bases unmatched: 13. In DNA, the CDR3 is TGTGCCAGCAGTCCTCTAGCCCGGGGGGGCCAGGAGACCCAGTACTTC. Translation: CASSPLARGGQETQYF.

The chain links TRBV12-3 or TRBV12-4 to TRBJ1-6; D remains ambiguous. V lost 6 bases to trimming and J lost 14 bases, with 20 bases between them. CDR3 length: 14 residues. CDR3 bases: TGTGCCAGCAGCCTGGATAAATCTCGACCGACCCTCCACTTT. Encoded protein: CASSLDKSRPTLHF.

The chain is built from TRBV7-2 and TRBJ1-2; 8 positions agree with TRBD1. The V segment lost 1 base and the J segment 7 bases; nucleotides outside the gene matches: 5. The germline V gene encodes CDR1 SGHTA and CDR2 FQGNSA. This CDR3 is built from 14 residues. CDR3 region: CASSLGTGSFGYTF. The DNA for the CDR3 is TGTGCCAGCAGCTTAGGGACAGGGTCTTTTGGCTACACCTTC.